This T cell receptor (beta chain) was recorded in a study of T cell clones after liver transplantation. In the study overall: In this trial, immunosuppression withdrawal was attempted within 2 years of liver transplant. TCRbeta sequencing after a pre-transplant mixed lymphocyte reaction identified graft-donor-reactive clones, later tracked in post-transplant blood.

The table lists this clone with many counts. Data came from immunoSEQ multiplex PCR; TCRdb stores just in-frame clones and leaves some out. The data show tens of thousands of clones, with roughly two thirds seen just once and about 15% held by the top ten. This clonotype was sampled from a human donor who received a liver transplant. The material was CD4+ T cells from blood, obtained before liver transplant.

The CDR3 bases are TGTGCCAGCAGCTTAGGTAACGGGGGAGGCCAGCCCCAGCATTTT. This gives the protein CASSLGNGGGQPQHF. The chain links TRBV11-2 to TRBJ1-5; tentative D call: TRBD1 (5 bases). Germline CDR1 is SGHAT and CDR2 is FQNNGV. The CDR3 sequence is 15 residues long. The V gene lost 1 base and the J gene lost 7 bases, with 14 bases spanning the gap.